These T cell receptor beta chains were read from a single sample in a study of T cell repertoires in aging, cancer and after chemotherapy. Via MiXCR, TCRdb re-called the multiplex PCR reads, giving one row per CDR3 protein. The sample gives some 2,700 distinct CDR3 sequences, 45% to 65% of which show up once; 65% to 80% is in the top ten. Sequencing input: blood. The receptors come from a human donor with a blood cancer. Each CDR3 is given with its conserved first and last residue. The D gene is left open where the match is weak. Some rows have no size entry. The others give once, few or many, or a class for an expanded clone.

clone_size	v_call	cdr3_length	j_call	d_call	cdr3_aa	cdr3_nt
NA	TRBV6-2/TRBV6-3	15	TRBJ1-1	NA	CASSEPGTQNTEAFF	TGTGCCAGCAGTGAGCCCGGGACACAGAACACTGAAGCTTTCTTT
few	TRBV12-3/TRBV12-4	15	TRBJ2-4	TRBD2	CASGTSGIAKNIQYF	TGTGCCAGCGGGACTAGCGGGATAGCCAAAAACATTCAGTACTTC
NA	TRBV24-1	13	TRBJ2-2	TRBD1	CATNRGGTGELFF	TGTGCCACGAACAGGGGTGGTACCGGGGAGCTGTTTTTT
NA	TRBV6-5	17	TRBJ2-3	TRBD1	CASSRRVAGGSTDTQYF	TGTGCCAGCAGCCGAAGGGTGGCAGGGGGCTCGACAGATACGCAGTATTTT
NA	TRBV28	15	TRBJ1-5	NA	CASRQPGQRNQPQHF	TGTGCCAGCAGACAACCCGGACAGCGCAATCAGCCCCAGCATTTT
NA	TRBV11-1	13	TRBJ2-1	NA	CASSLQQGNEQFF	TGTGCCAGCAGCTTACAGCAGGGCAATGAGCAGTTCTTC
NA	TRBV6-2/TRBV6-3	15	TRBJ2-1	NA	CASSYAVGSYNEQFF	TGTGCCAGCAGTTACGCGGTAGGAAGTTACAATGAGCAGTTCTTC
NA	TRBV6-5	11	TRBJ2-2	NA	CASRNRKELFF	TGTGCCAGCAGAAACCGCAAGGAGCTGTTTTTT
NA	TRBV6-5	11	TRBJ1-2	NA	CASSSRRTHTF	TGTGCCAGCAGCTCTCGACGGACGCACACCTTC
few	TRBV11-1	13	TRBJ1-1	TRBD1	CASSPDRGTEAFF	TGTGCCAGCAGCCCCGACAGGGGCACTGAAGCTTTCTTT
NA	TRBV11-1	15	TRBJ2-5	NA	CASSLGFLGQETQYF	TGTGCCAGCAGCTTAGGATTTCTGGGGCAAGAGACCCAGTACTTC
NA	TRBV7-6	14	TRBJ1-1	TRBD1	CASSLEVRGRDAFF	TGTGCCAGCAGCTTAGAGGTCAGGGGGCGCGACGCTTTCTTT
NA	TRBV6-5	16	TRBJ1-1	NA	CASSYSTGRSNTEAFF	TGTGCCAGCAGTTACTCGACGGGTCGCTCGAACACTGAAGCTTTCTTT
NA	TRBV6-2/TRBV6-3	14	TRBJ2-5	TRBD2	CASGVASGRKTQYF	TGTGCCAGCGGTGTGGCTAGCGGGAGGAAGACCCAGTACTTC
few	TRBV6-5	14	TRBJ1-1	NA	CASSYSGMGTEAFF	TGTGCCAGCAGTTACTCTGGGATGGGGACTGAAGCTTTCTTT
NA	TRBV6-1	14	TRBJ2-7	TRBD2	CASSPGTSRYEQYF	TGTGCCAGCAGCCCCGGGACTAGTCGTTACGAGCAGTACTTC
NA	TRBV27	17	TRBJ2-1	TRBD2	CASSIQSGLGVDNEQFF	TGTGCCAGCAGTATACAATCGGGACTAGGCGTTGACAATGAGCAGTTCTTC
few	TRBV29-1	14	TRBJ2-1	TRBD2	CSVETTSGSNEQFF	TGCAGCGTTGAAACGACTAGCGGGAGCAATGAGCAGTTCTTC
NA	TRBV19	15	TRBJ2-1	TRBD2	CASTTGTSGSGEQFF	TGTGCCAGTACTACCGGGACTAGCGGGAGTGGGGAGCAGTTCTTC
NA	TRBV5-6	14	TRBJ2-2	TRBD1	CASSHRGYAGELFF	TGTGCCAGCAGCCACAGGGGGTACGCCGGGGAGCTGTTTTTT
NA	TRBV15	17	TRBJ2-3	TRBD2	CATSRTRAGGHADTQYF	TGTGCCACCAGCAGGACTAGAGCGGGGGGGCACGCAGATACGCAGTATTTT
NA	TRBV29-1	13	TRBJ2-5	NA	CSVEVTSRSTQYF	TGCAGCGTTGAGGTTACTAGTCGGTCGACCCAGTACTTC
NA	TRBV6-5	16	TRBJ2-5	TRBD2	CASSYSASGKQETQYF	TGTGCCAGCAGTTACTCGGCTAGCGGGAAACAAGAGACCCAGTACTTC
NA	TRBV30	11	TRBJ2-2	NA	CAWNADGELFF	TGTGCCTGGAATGCGGACGGGGAGCTGTTTTTT
NA	TRBV5-6	16	TRBJ2-1	NA	CASSLAGLQSYNEQFF	TGTGCCAGCAGCTTGGCGGGACTCCAATCCTACAATGAGCAGTTCTTC
few	TRBV12-3/TRBV12-4	14	TRBJ2-5	NA	CASSSKTAQETQYF	TGTGCCAGCAGTTCGAAGACAGCCCAAGAGACCCAGTACTTC
NA	TRBV5-6	16	TRBJ2-3	TRBD2	CASSWGTSRAQDTQYF	TGCGCCAGCAGCTGGGGGACTAGCAGGGCACAAGATACGCAGTATTTT
few	TRBV12-3/TRBV12-4	13	TRBJ2-3	TRBD1	CASSPRGTDTQYF	TGTGCCAGCAGCCCGAGGGGGACAGACACGCAGTATTTT
NA	TRBV10-2	15	TRBJ2-5	TRBD1	CASSESTGGKETQYF	TGCGCCAGCAGTGAGTCGACAGGGGGAAAAGAGACCCAGTACTTC
NA	TRBV5-1	15	TRBJ2-2	TRBD2	CASSATSGFPGELFF	TGCGCCAGCAGCGCGACTAGCGGGTTTCCCGGGGAGCTGTTTTTT
NA	TRBV19	15	TRBJ2-7	NA	CASSISRGATYEQYF	TGTGCCAGTAGTATCAGCAGGGGGGCGACCTACGAGCAGTACTTC
NA	TRBV6-2/TRBV6-3	15	TRBJ2-3	TRBD2	CASSSIGTTADTQYF	TGTGCCAGCAGTTCAATAGGGACTACTGCGGATACGCAGTATTTT
few	TRBV12-3/TRBV12-4	13	TRBJ2-7	NA	CASSLLPVGEQYF	TGTGCCAGCAGCCTCCTACCGGTCGGCGAGCAGTACTTC
NA	TRBV12-3/TRBV12-4	17	TRBJ2-3	NA	CASSLALGAQTADTQYF	TGTGCCAGCAGTTTAGCGCTCGGGGCCCAGACGGCGGATACGCAGTATTTT
few	TRBV30	12	TRBJ2-7	NA	CAWSGGHYEQYF	TGTGCCTGGAGCGGGGGGCACTACGAGCAGTACTTC
NA	TRBV7-2	15	TRBJ2-1	NA	CASSSRWGRNNEQFF	TGTGCCAGCAGCTCCAGGTGGGGACGGAACAATGAGCAGTTCTTC
NA	TRBV20-1	12	TRBJ2-7	NA	CSARGPFLEQYF	TGCAGTGCTAGGGGACCATTTCTAGAGCAGTACTTC
NA	TRBV6-2/TRBV6-3	13	TRBJ1-2	NA	CASTSGEGYGYTF	TGTGCCAGCACCTCAGGGGAGGGTTATGGCTACACCTTC
once	TRBV7-6	15	TRBJ1-2	TRBD1	CASSVPGQGAVGYTF	TGTGCCAGCAGCGTACCGGGACAGGGGGCGGTTGGCTACACCTTC
NA	TRBV7-3	12	TRBJ1-2	NA	CASSLGGYGYTF	TGTGCCAGCAGCTTAGGTGGCTACGGCTACACCTTC
NA	TRBV30	12	TRBJ1-1	NA	CAWSMTKTRAFF	TGTGCCTGGAGTATGACCAAGACGAGAGCTTTCTTT
NA	TRBV12-3/TRBV12-4	15	TRBJ1-4	NA	CASSPQARGGRGLFF	TGTGCCAGCAGCCCACAGGCGAGAGGGGGGAGGGGACTGTTTTTT
NA	TRBV7-2	14	TRBJ2-7	NA	CASSLDPQAYEQYF	TGTGCCAGCAGCTTAGACCCCCAAGCCTACGAGCAGTACTTC
NA	TRBV29-1	11	TRBJ1-2	NA	CSVDYSYGYTF	TGCAGCGTAGATTACAGCTATGGCTACACCTTC
NA	TRBV6-6	17	TRBJ1-5	TRBD1	CASSPGQGPFPHQPQHF	TGTGCCAGCAGCCCCGGACAGGGGCCTTTTCCCCATCAGCCCCAGCATTTT
NA	TRBV6-2/TRBV6-3	12	TRBJ1-2	TRBD1	CASRRTGYGYTF	TGTGCCAGCAGACGGACAGGGTATGGCTACACCTTC
NA	TRBV6-2/TRBV6-3	13	TRBJ1-2	NA	CASRAAANYGYTF	TGTGCCAGCAGGGCAGCCGCTAACTATGGCTACACCTTC
NA	TRBV15	16	TRBJ2-7	TRBD2	CATSTRTSGALIEQYF	TGTGCCACCAGCACCAGGACTAGCGGGGCCCTGATCGAGCAGTACTTC
NA	TRBV7-2	16	TRBJ2-1	TRBD2	CASSLSPGGRVYKQFF	TGTGCCAGCAGCCTAAGCCCCGGCGGGAGGGTCTATAAGCAGTTCTTC
few	TRBV6-5	15	TRBJ1-3	TRBD1	CASSYSRDRGNTIYF	TGTGCCAGCAGTTACTCCCGGGACAGAGGAAACACCATATATTTT
NA	TRBV6-5	17	TRBJ2-1	TRBD1	CASRRQGPPLLYNEQFF	TGTGCCAGCAGACGACAGGGCCCCCCCCTACTGTACAATGAGCAGTTCTTC
NA	TRBV5-4	17	TRBJ2-3	NA	CASSLAQARPSTDTQYF	TGTGCCAGCAGCTTGGCCCAGGCTAGACCTAGCACAGATACGCAGTATTTT
NA	TRBV6-5	12	TRBJ1-2	NA	CASSPNRDGYTF	TGTGCCAGCAGCCCGAATCGAGATGGCTACACCTTC
few	TRBV12-3/TRBV12-4	12	TRBJ1-2	NA	CASTLTAYGYTF	TGTGCCAGCACCCTGACAGCCTATGGCTACACCTTC
NA	TRBV7-9	18	TRBJ2-1	TRBD2	CASSLVVRLAGGYNEQFF	TGTGCCAGCAGCTTAGTTGTTAGGCTAGCGGGAGGCTACAATGAGCAGTTCTTC
few	TRBV15	16	TRBJ2-7	NA	CATSRFAGTGTYEQYF	TGTGCCACCAGCAGATTCGCCGGGACTGGAACATACGAGCAGTACTTC
once	TRBV12-3/TRBV12-4	14	TRBJ1-6	TRBD1	CASGIQGGNSPLHF	TGTGCCAGCGGGATACAGGGGGGGAATTCACCCCTCCACTTT
few	TRBV30	13	TRBJ2-5	TRBD2	CAWSGGGQETQYF	TGTGCCTGGAGCGGGGGGGGCCAAGAGACCCAGTACTTC